Following are 20 T cell receptor beta chains from one sample sequenced in a study of T cell responses to AZD1222 COVID-19 vaccine. Clones were sequenced by immunoSEQ multiplex PCR, and TCRdb holds only the in-frame ones, with some missing. The sample gives 150,000 to 200,000 clones, less than 95% of which show up once; approximately 5.9% is in the top ten. The material was peripheral blood, obtained 28 days after the second AZD1222 dose. The receptors derive from an adult who received the AZD1222 COVID-19 vaccine.

This clone has only one observation. The CDR3 nucleotides are TGTGCCAGCAGCGTCCTAGGGGAGCCAGGTCAGCCCCAGCATTTT. Its protein product is CASSVLGEPGQPQHF. The V and J genes are TRBV9 and TRBJ1-5; D might be TRBD1 (5 bases). V gave up 2 bases and J gave up 6 bases, with 15 bases separating them. Per germline, CDR1 SGDLS and CDR2 YYNGEE. This CDR3 has 15 residues.

Here the CDR3 DNA reads TGTGCCACCAGTGAACCCGCCGTAACCTACAATGAGCAGTTCTTC. This encodes CATSEPAVTYNEQFF. The rearrangement joins TRBV24-1 to TRBJ2-1; D gene unclear. The CDR3 is 15 amino acids. V was pared by 4 bases and J by 2 bases, with 11 bases between. CDR1 is KGHDR and CDR2 is SFDVKD in the germline V gene.

In this sample, this clone turned up a few times. Here the CDR3 reads CASSLTGTSLEQFF. The CDR3 DNA reads TGTGCCAGCAGTCTAACCGGGACTAGCCTTGAGCAGTTCTTC. V usage is TRBV6-2 or TRBV6-3 and J usage is TRBJ2-1; 9 bases line up with TRBD2. The CDR3 has 14 amino acids. Germline V lookup: CDR1 MNHEY, CDR2 SVGEGT. V dropped 5 bases and J dropped 9; count of bases not matched to a gene: 8.

The rearrangement uses TRBV5-1 and TRBJ2-1; D is undetermined. CDR3 length: 13 amino acids. V gave up 4 bases and J gave up 5 bases, with 10 bases separating them. Germline assignment: CDR1 SGHRS and CDR2 YFSETQ. The CDR3 DNA reads TGCGCCAGCAGCGGCTACGGCGACAATGAGCAGTTCTTC. Translation: CASSGYGDNEQFF.

The J gene is TRBJ2-6, the V gene TRBV10-3; D ambiguous. Germline CDR1 reads ENHRY; CDR2 reads SYGVKD. This CDR3 contains 16 residues. Trimming pared 3 bases from V and 4 bases from J, leaving 13 bases between. DNA of the CDR3: TGTGCCATCAGTGACGTTTTAAGGCCCGGGGCCAACGTCCTGACTTTC. It specifies CAISDVLRPGANVLTF.

The rearrangement links TRBV5-1 to TRBJ2-5; D might be TRBD1 (6 bases). Germline values: CDR1 SGHRS, CDR2 YFSETQ. The CDR3 has 15 amino acids. V was clipped by 3 bases and J by 1 base, with 13 bases between them. The CDR3 DNA reads as TGCGCCAGCAGCTCAAGAGGACAGACCCAAGAGACCCAGTACTTC. Amino acid sequence: CASSSRGQTQETQYF.

V usage is TRBV24-1 and J usage is TRBJ2-1; 9 bases align to TRBD1. Trimming cost V 7 bases and J 5 bases; bases outside gene matches: 8. From germline, CDR1 is KGHDR and CDR2 SFDVKD. This CDR3 spans 15 amino acids. CDR3 bases: TGTGCCACCAGCCTCCGGGACAGGGTAAACAATGAGCAGTTCTTC. This sequence encodes CATSLRDRVNNEQFF.

The chain carries TRBV18 and TRBJ1-1; TRBD1 agrees at 9 bases. Per the germline V gene, CDR1 is KGHSH and CDR2 is LQKENI. The CDR3 extends over 16 amino acids. Unmatched junction bases numbered 10, after V lost 4 bases and J lost 4 bases. The CDR3 here is CASSQTRDRESTEAFF. The CDR3, as DNA: TGTGCCAGCTCACAAACCCGGGACAGGGAGAGCACTGAAGCTTTCTTT.

The V and J genes are TRBV6-2 or TRBV6-3 and TRBJ2-1; TRBD2 matches 9 bases. The germline CDR1 and CDR2 sequences are MNHEY and SVGEGT. Trimming at V came to 3 bases and at J to 4 bases, leaving 13 bases not matched to a gene. The CDR3 is 18 residues long. The CDR3 region is CASSYPARGGAHYNEQFF. CDR3 sequence (DNA): TGTGCCAGCAGTTATCCCGCTCGCGGGGGGGCCCATTACAATGAGCAGTTCTTC.

This clone was found once. The V call is TRBV11-2, the J call TRBJ1-5, with unresolved D. The germline gives CDR1 SGHAT, CDR2 FQNNGV. This CDR3 has 13 residues. The V gene lost 5 bases and the J gene lost 5 bases, with 10 bases spanning the gap. In nucleotides, the CDR3 is TGTGCCAGCAGCCCCCAGAGGGATCAGCCCCAGCATTTT. Amino acids: CASSPQRDQPQHF.

This clone appeared a single time. The chain links TRBV21-1 to TRBJ2-2; the D call of TRBD1 is as the table states it, not checked on the DNA. TRBV21-1 is noted as a pseudogene. The CDR3 is 18 residues long. DNA of the CDR3: TGTGCCAGCATCGGTCAGGGGGCGAGGGTAGGGGACACCGGGGAGCTGTTTTTT. This translates into CASIGQGARVGDTGELFF.

Only one count was recorded for this clone. The rearrangement links TRBV5-1 to TRBJ2-3; D may be TRBD2 (6 bases). V was shortened by 0 bases and J by 4 bases, with 15 bases between the two germline ends. From germline, CDR1 is SGHRS and CDR2 YFSETQ. The CDR3 sequence is 16 residues long. Here the CDR3 reads CASSLVPGERSDTQYF. The DNA for the CDR3 is TGCGCCAGCAGCTTGGTTCCGGGGGAAAGGTCAGATACGCAGTATTTT.

The chain carries TRBV7-9 and TRBJ2-3; possibly TRBD2 for D (7 bases). The CDR3 totals 15 residues. Trimming left V 1 base short and J 2 bases short, with 10 bases between. Germline loops: CDR1 SEHNR, CDR2 FQNEAQ (reference sequence). CDR3 in amino acids: CASSLDGGLTDTQYF. CDR3 DNA sequence: TGTGCCAGCAGCTTAGACGGGGGGCTCACAGATACGCAGTATTTT.

J is TRBJ2-1 and V is TRBV5-4; 10 bases align to TRBD2. V lost 4 bases to trimming and J lost 2 bases; unmatched junction nucleotides: 6. Germline values: CDR1 SGHNT, CDR2 YYREEE (reference sequence). The CDR3 spans 16 residues. The CDR3 here is CASSPRTSGAYNEQFF. In DNA, the CDR3 is TGTGCCAGCAGCCCACGGACTAGCGGTGCCTACAATGAGCAGTTCTTC.

V and J are TRBV5-1 and TRBJ2-1, with D possibly being TRBD2 (6 bases). The CDR3 spans 15 residues. Germline CDR1 reads SGHRS; CDR2 reads YFSETQ. Trimming stripped 2 bases from V and 3 bases from J, with 12 bases between. Here the CDR3 DNA reads TGCGCCAGCAGCTTTGACCGGAGGGGCTACAATGAGCAGTTCTTC. Its protein is CASSFDRRGYNEQFF.

This clone has only one observation. The CDR3 reads CASIGRGIKLFF. Written as DNA, the CDR3 is TGTGCCAGCATCGGCAGGGGGATCAAACTGTTTTTT. V and J are TRBV28 and TRBJ1-4, with 7 positions matching TRBD1. This CDR3 contains 12 residues. The V segment lost 7 bases and the J segment 11 bases; nucleotides outside the gene matches: 7. Germline CDR1 and CDR2: MDHEN and SYDVKM.

This clone was seen a few times. The rearrangement links TRBV3-1 (or the pseudogene TRBV3-2) to TRBJ1-5; TRBD1 is a possible D gene (5 bases). CDR3 size: 16 residues. V shed 4 bases and J shed 6 bases, with 19 bases lying between them. The germline gives CDR1 LGHDT, CDR2 YNNKEL (reference sequence). The CDR3 DNA is TGTGCCAGCAGCCCCTCCTACGACAGAGTGGCTCAGCCCCAGCATTTT. Amino acid sequence: CASSPSYDRVAQPQHF.

This clone appeared once. The chain uses TRBV4-3 and TRBJ1-1, with 8 bases matching TRBD1. Trimming cost V 4 bases and J 9 bases; bases outside gene matches: 7. The V gene's germline CDR1 is LGHNA and CDR2 YSLEER. The CDR3 extends over 13 amino acids. CDR3 loop: CASSPGGQGKAFF. CDR3 sequence (DNA): TGCGCCAGCAGCCCAGGTGGACAGGGAAAAGCTTTCTTT.

The chain employs TRBV6-2 or TRBV6-3 and TRBJ1-5; 12 bases match TRBD1. This CDR3 is 15 amino acids long. Per germline, CDR1 MNHEY and CDR2 SVGEGT. The V gene end was trimmed by 6 bases and the J gene end by 10 bases; junction bases not matched to a gene: 10. DNA for the CDR3: TGTGCCAGCAGCTCGGGACAGGGGGCGGGAAAACCCCAGCATTTT. This translates into CASSSGQGAGKPQHF.

The chain employs TRBV19 and TRBJ2-3; D may be TRBD1 (5 bases). CDR3 size: 15 residues. Trimming removed 5 bases from V and 1 base from J, with 13 bases in between. CDR1 and CDR2 (germline): LNHDA, SQIVND (reference sequence). The CDR3 DNA sequence: TGTGCCAGTAGTTTGCAGGGAATTGGCACAGATACGCAGTATTTT. It encodes CASSLQGIGTDTQYF.